This record concerns one T cell receptor beta chain sequence. The target antigen is unknown. The entry originates in a study of radiotherapy plus CTLA-4 blockade in lung cancer. On the study more broadly: In roughly 19% of patients, objective responses were seen; 31% had disease control.

TCRdb's table, derived via immunoSEQ multiplex PCR, lists solely in-frame clones and lacks some. The repertoire holds roughly 100,000 clones, about 83% seen once, with over 2% in the top ten. Notes on the study in general: Tumor-derived TCR clones expanded in blood after radiotherapy plus ipilimumab. Together with interferon-beta, which increased in serum after radiation, early dynamic changes in blood T cell clones were reportedly the best predictors of response.

Focal radiation was given together with CTLA-4 blockade (ipilimumab) to patients with chemo-refractory metastatic non-small-cell lung cancer. The sequence was obtained from a human donor with non-small cell lung cancer that progressed on radiotherapy plus ipilimumab. Some clones in this sample may be carry-over from other donors' samples. Here the sequenced sample was peripheral blood, taken from a patient treated with radiotherapy plus ipilimumab.

As DNA, the CDR3 is TGCGCCAGCAGCCGGGGGGTAGTCGACAATGAGCAGTTCTTC. It translates to CASSRGVVDNEQFF. The chain links TRBV5-1 to TRBJ2-1, with 7 bases fitting TRBD2. Per germline, CDR1 SGHRS and CDR2 YFSETQ. J gave up 5 bases and V 4 bases, and 6 bases lay outside the gene matches. The CDR3 has 14 residues.